This T cell receptor (beta chain) was obtained from a study of technical replicates of blood from several donors. Only in-frame clones appear in the TCRdb table, and some are missing; sequencing was by immunoSEQ multiplex PCR. The data hold approximately 65,000 clones, with 70% to 90% observed a single time. Sample: PBMCs. This clonotype originated in a human donor in good health. Some clones in this sample may be carry-over from other donors' samples.

The CDR3 DNA follows: TGTGCCAGCAGCTCCCGACTAGCGGGAGGCACAGATACGCAGTATTTT. This sequence encodes CASSSRLAGGTDTQYF. This chain links TRBV5-4 with TRBJ2-3, with TRBD2 matching 12 bases. The germline CDR1 and CDR2 sequences are SGHNT and YYREEE (reference sequence). The CDR3 contains 16 residues. The junction had 3 bases not matched to a gene; V was cut back by 3 bases and J by 1 base.